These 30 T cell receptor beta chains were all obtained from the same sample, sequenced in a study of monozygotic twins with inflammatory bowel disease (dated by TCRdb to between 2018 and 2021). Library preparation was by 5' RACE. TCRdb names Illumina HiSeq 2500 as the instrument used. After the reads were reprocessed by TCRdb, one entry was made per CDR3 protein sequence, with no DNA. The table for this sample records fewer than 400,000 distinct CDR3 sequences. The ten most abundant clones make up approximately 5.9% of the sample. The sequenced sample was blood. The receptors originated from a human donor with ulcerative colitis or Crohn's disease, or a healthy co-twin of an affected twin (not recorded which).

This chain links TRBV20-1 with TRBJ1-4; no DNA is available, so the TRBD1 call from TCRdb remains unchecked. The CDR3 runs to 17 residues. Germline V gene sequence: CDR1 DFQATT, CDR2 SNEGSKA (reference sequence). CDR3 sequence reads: CSAPLRTVLATNEKLFF.

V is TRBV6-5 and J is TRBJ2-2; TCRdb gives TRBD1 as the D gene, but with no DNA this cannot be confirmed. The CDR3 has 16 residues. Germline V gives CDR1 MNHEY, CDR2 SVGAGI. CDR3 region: CASSYSAGVSTGELFF.

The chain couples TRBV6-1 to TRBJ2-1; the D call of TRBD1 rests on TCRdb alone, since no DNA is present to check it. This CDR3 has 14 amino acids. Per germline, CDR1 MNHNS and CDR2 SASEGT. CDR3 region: CASSERPRGGEQFF.

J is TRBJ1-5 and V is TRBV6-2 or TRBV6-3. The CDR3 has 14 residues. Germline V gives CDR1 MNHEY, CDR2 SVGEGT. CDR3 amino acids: CASSYVKLGQPQQF.

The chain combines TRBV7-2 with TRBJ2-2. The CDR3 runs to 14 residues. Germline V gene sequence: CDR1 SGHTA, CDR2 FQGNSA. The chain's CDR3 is CASSFAASAAKLFF.

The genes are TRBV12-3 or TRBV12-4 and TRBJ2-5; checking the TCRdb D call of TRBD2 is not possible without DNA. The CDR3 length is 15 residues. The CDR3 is CASSFLLQGGETQYF.

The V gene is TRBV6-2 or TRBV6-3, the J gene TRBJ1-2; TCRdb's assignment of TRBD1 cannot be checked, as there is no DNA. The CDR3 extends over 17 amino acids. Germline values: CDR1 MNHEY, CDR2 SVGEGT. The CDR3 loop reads CASSDRDAQSKTYGYTF.

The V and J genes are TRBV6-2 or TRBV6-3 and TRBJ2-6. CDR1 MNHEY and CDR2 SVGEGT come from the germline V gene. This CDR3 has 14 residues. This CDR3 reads CASSRYSGANVLTF.

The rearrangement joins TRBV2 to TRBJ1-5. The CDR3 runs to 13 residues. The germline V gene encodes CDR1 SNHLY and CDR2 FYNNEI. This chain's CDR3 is CASSRGLNQPQHF.

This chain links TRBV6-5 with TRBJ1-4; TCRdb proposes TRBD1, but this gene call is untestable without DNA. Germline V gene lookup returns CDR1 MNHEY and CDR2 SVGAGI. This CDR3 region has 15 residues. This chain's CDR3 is CASSYSDRVGEKLFF.

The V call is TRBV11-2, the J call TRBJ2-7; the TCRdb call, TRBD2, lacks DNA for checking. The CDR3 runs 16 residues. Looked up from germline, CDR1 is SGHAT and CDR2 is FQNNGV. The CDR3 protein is CASSYGLAGGLYEQYF.

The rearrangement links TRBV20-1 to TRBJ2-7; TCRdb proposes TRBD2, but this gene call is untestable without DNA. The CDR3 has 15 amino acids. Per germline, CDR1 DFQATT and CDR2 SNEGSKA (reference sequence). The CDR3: CSASRLADVSYEQYF.

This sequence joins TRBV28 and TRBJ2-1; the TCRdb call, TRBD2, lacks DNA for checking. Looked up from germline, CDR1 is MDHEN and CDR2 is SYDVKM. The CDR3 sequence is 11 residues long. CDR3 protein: CASSPSFEQFF.

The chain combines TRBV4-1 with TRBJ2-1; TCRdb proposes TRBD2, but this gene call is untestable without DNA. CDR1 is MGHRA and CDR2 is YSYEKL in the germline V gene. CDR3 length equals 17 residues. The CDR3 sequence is CASSPRLAGVSYNEQFF.

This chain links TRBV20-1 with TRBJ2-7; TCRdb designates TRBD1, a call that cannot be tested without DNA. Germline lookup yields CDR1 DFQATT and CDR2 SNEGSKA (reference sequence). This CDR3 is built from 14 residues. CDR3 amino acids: CSATGRDSRYEQYF.

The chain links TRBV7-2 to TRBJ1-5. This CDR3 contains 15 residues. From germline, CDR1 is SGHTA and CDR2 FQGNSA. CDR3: CASSYRAGGNQPQHF.

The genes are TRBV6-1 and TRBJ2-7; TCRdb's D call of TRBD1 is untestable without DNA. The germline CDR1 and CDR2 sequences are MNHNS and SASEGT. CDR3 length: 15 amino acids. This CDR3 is CASSEVGQGAREQYF.

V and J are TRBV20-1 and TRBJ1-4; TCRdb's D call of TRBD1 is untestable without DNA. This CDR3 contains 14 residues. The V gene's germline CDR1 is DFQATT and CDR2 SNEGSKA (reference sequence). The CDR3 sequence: CSAASRQDGEKLFF.

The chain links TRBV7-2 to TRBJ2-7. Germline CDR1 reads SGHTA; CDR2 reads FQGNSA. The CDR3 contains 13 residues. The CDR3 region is CASSLYRGYEQYF.

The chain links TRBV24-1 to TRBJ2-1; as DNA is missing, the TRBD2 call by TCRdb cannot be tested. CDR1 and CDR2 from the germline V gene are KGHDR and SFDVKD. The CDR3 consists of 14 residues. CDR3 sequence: CATSDLNLAAEQFF.

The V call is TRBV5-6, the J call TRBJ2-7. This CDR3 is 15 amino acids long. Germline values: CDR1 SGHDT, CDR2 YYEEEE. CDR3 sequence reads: CASSRVSHHDYEQYF.

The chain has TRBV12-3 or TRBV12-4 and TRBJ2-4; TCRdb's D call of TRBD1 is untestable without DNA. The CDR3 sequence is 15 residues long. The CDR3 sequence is CASSRPAETKNIQYF.

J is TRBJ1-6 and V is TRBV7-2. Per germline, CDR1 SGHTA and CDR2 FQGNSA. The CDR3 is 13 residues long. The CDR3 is CASSLEGKTPLHF.

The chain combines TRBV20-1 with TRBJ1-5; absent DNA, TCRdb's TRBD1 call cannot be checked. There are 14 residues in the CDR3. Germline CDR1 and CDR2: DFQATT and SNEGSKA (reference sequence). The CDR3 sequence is CSARMGPSNQPQHF.

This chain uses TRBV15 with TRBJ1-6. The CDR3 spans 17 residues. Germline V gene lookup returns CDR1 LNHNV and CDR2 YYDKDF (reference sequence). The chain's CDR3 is CATSRAGTGKRFSPLHF.

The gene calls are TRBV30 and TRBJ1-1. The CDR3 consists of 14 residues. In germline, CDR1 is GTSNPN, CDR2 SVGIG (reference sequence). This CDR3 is CAWSTTRLGTEAFF.

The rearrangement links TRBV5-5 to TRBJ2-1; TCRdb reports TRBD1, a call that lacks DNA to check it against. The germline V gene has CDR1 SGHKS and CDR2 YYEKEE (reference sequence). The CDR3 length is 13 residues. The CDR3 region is CASSDTGVNEQFF.

CDR3 region: CASSILAGANTGELFF. The chain couples TRBV5-1 to TRBJ2-2; TCRdb names TRBD2, which stays unverified in the absence of DNA. The CDR3 has 16 amino acids. Germline lookup yields CDR1 SGHRS and CDR2 YFSETQ. Using reference TRBV5-1 and TRBJ2-2 for the parts outside the CDR3, the full variable domain is KAGVTQTPRYLIKTRGQQVTLSCSPISGHRSVSWYQQTPGQGLQFLFEYFSETQRNKGNFPGRFSGRQFSNSRSEMNVSTLELGDSALYLCASSILAGANTGELFFGEGSRLTVL.

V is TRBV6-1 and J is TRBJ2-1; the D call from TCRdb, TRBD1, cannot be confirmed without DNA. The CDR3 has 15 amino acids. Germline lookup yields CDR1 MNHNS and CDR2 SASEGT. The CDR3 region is CASKGQGGTNNEQFF.

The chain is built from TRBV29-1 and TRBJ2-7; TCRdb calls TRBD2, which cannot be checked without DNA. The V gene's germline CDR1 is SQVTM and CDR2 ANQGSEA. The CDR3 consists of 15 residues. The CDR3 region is CSVLMTSSGPRKQYF.